The next 32 T cell receptor beta chains were all read from a single sample in a study of T cell repertoires in cytomegalovirus infection. Each CDR3 protein is one row after TCRdb ran MiXCR on the reads. The sample shows 680,000 or so distinct CDR3 sequences, about 40% of them seen only once. What was sequenced was PBMCs. The receptor set was obtained from a human donor in good health (CMV status not recorded). Some clones in this sample may be carry-over from other donors' samples.

V gene TRBV5-6 combines with J gene TRBJ2-5, with D possibly matching TRBD1 (5 bases). Germline assignment: CDR1 SGHDT and CDR2 YYEEEE. Trimming shortened V by 6 bases and J by 4 bases, and 19 bases separated the two germline ends. The CDR3 consists of 15 residues. The CDR3 DNA follows: TGTGCCAGCACTCCAGTCGGCCAGGGAAGAGAGACCCAGTACTTC. Its protein is CASTPVGQGRETQYF. Complete variable domain (other parts from reference TRBV5-6 and TRBJ2-5): DAGVTQSPTHLIKTRGQQVTLRCSPKSGHDTVSWYQQALGQGPQFIFQYYEEEERQRGNFPDRFSGHQFPNYSSELNVNALLLGDSALYLCASTPVGQGRETQYFGPGTRLLVL.

This clonotype has more than one count but fewer than ten. This chain links TRBV7-6 with TRBJ2-7; 12 positions agree with TRBD2. The junction had 6 bases not matched to a gene; V was cut back by 3 bases and J by 3 bases. The CDR3 length is 16 residues. Germline V CDR1 and CDR2: SGHVS, FNYEAQ. The CDR3 region is CASSLLLAGGSYEQYF. The CDR3, as DNA: TGTGCCAGCAGCTTGCTCCTAGCGGGAGGGAGCTACGAGCAGTACTTC.

This chain connects TRBV29-1 to TRBJ2-3; 8 bases align to TRBD2. Trimming took 5 bases from V and 1 from J; bases not matched to a gene: 8. The CDR3 sequence is 15 residues long. Germline CDR1 SQVTM, CDR2 ANQGSEA. In nucleotides, the CDR3 is TGCAGCGTTCAAGGTGCGGGAGGCGGCACAGATACGCAGTATTTT. Translated, it gives CSVQGAGGGTDTQYF.

The CDR3 is CASVQSLNTGELFF. The CDR3 bases are TGTGCCAGCGTTCAGTCCCTCAACACCGGGGAGCTGTTTTTT. The V gene is TRBV7-9, the J gene TRBJ2-2; D remains ambiguous. The germline gives CDR1 SEHNR, CDR2 FQNEAQ (reference sequence). The CDR3 sequence is 14 residues long. V was pared by 8 bases and J by 2 bases, with 12 bases between.

This clonotype was found many times. The genes are TRBV7-9 and TRBJ2-1; D is unresolved. Germline CDR1 reads SEHNR; CDR2 reads FQNEAQ (reference sequence). The CDR3 loop spans 14 amino acids. The V end lost 3 bases, the J end lost 7 bases, and 13 bases lay between the germline ends. CDR3 protein: CASSFSQRNNEQFF. The CDR3 DNA reads TGTGCCAGCAGCTTTTCTCAGAGGAATAATGAGCAGTTCTTC.

This clonotype appeared once. This sequence joins TRBV10-2 and TRBJ1-2; 7 nucleotides line up with TRBD1. The CDR3 length is 13 residues. Germline CDR1 WSHSY, CDR2 SAAADI. Losses at the gene ends were 4 bases for V and 6 bases for J; bases not matched to a gene: 5. The CDR3 nucleotides read TGCGCCAGCAGTGCTGACAGGGTTAATGGCTACACCTTC. Its protein is CASSADRVNGYTF.

This clonotype has a handful of counts. The rearrangement links TRBV6-1 to TRBJ2-6; D is perhaps TRBD1 (5 bases). Trimming took off 5 bases at V and 0 bases at J, with 11 bases between the two ends. CDR1 is MNHNS and CDR2 is SASEGT in the germline V gene. This CDR3 has 16 residues. CDR3 nucleotides: TGTGCCAGCAGTTATTGGGGCAGCTCTGGGGCCAACGTCCTGACTTTC. Amino acids: CASSYWGSSGANVLTF.

The chain uses TRBV5-1 and TRBJ1-6, with D unclear. Trimming shortened V by 5 bases and J by 5 bases, and 11 bases separated the two germline ends. This CDR3 has 14 residues. CDR1 and CDR2 (germline): SGHRS, YFSETQ. CDR3 DNA: TGCGCCAGCAGAGGGAGTCAAAATAATTCACCCCTCCACTTT. Translation gives CASRGSQNNSPLHF.

There are a few counts of this clonotype. The J gene is TRBJ2-7, the V gene TRBV4-2; D is ambiguous. The CDR3 has 14 amino acids. Germline lookup yields CDR1 LGHNA and CDR2 YNFKEQ. V gave up 0 bases and J gave up 0 bases, with 6 bases separating them. The CDR3 region has the DNA TGTGCCAGCAGCCAAGATTACAGCTCCTACGAGCAGTACTTC. Protein: CASSQDYSSYEQYF.

This clonotype appeared many times. The CDR3 DNA sequence: TGTGCCAGCATGAAGGGGGCAGGGGGTCAGCCCCAGCATTTT. Its translation is CASMKGAGGQPQHF. The chain recombines TRBV6-1 with TRBJ1-5; 7 bases line up with TRBD1. After removal of 7 bases from V and 6 bases from J, the junction contained 9 bases not matched to a gene. Germline V CDR1 and CDR2: MNHNS, SASEGT. The CDR3 is made up of 14 amino acids.

This sequence joins TRBV7-9 and TRBJ1-2; 10 bases are shared with TRBD1. Looked up from germline, CDR1 is SEHNR and CDR2 is FQNEAQ (reference sequence). The CDR3 sequence is 14 residues long. V dropped 3 bases and J dropped 8; count of bases not matched to a gene: 6. As DNA, the CDR3 is TGTGCCAGCAGCTTCATTGGACAGGGGGAGGGCTACACCTTC. Its protein is CASSFIGQGEGYTF.

Remarks on this clonotype: A read error may account for a junction end that differs from germline. V usage is TRBV11-2 and J usage is TRBJ2-7; perhaps TRBD2 as D (6 bases). Germline CDR1 is SGHAT and CDR2 is FQNNGV. The CDR3 runs 15 residues. The chain's CDR3 is CDSSLAPGLEYEQYF. The CDR3 DNA reads as TGTGACAGCAGCTTAGCCCCGGGACTGGAGTACGAGCAGTACTTC.

Worth noting for this clonotype: Given a much more abundant clone one base away, this may be a read error. The chain is built from TRBV7-2 and TRBJ2-7; TRBD1 might be the D (5 bases). This CDR3 region has 15 residues. CDR1 and CDR2 from the germline V gene are SGHTA and FQGNSA. The CDR3 region is CASSYLGQGSYEKYF. DNA for the CDR3: TGTGCCAGCAGCTACCTAGGACAAGGCTCCTACGAGAAGTACTTC. The full variable domain, its missing parts supplied by reference TRBV7-2 and TRBJ2-7, is GAGVSQSPSNKVTEKGKDVELRCDPISGHTALYWYRQSLGQGLEFLIYFQGNSAPDKSGLPSDRFSAERTGGSVSTLTIQRTQQEDSAVYLCASSYLGQGSYEKYFGPGTRLTVT.

The chain has TRBV27 and TRBJ1-5; D unresolved. The CDR3 length is 14 residues. The germline V gene has CDR1 MNHEY and CDR2 SMNVEV (reference sequence). Trimming cost V 9 bases and J 3 bases, with 15 bases left between them. The CDR3 sequence: CASSLRRDNQPQHF. CDR3 DNA sequence: TGTGCCAGTTCCTTAAGGAGGGACAATCAGCCCCAGCATTTT.

The rearrangement uses TRBV19 and TRBJ2-5; 13 bases align to TRBD2. V shed 10 bases, J shed 2 bases, and the junction held 4 bases outside the gene matches. The germline gives CDR1 LNHDA, CDR2 SQIVND (reference sequence). This CDR3 spans 14 amino acids. The CDR3 sequence: CATSGLAGQETQYF. The CDR3 bases are TGTGCCACCTCGGGACTAGCGGGACAAGAGACCCAGTACTTC. Filled out from reference TRBV19 and TRBJ2-5, the complete variable domain reads DGGITQSPKYLFRKEGQNVTLSCEQNLNHDAMYWYRQDPGQGLRLIYYSQIVNDFQKGDIAEGYSVSREKKESFPLTVTSAQKNPTAFYLCATSGLAGQETQYFGPGTRLLVL.

DNA of the CDR3: TGTGCCAGCAGTTTAGGGGAGACAGTTGGCTATAGCAATCAGCCCCAGCATTTT. Translation gives CASSLGETVGYSNQPQHF. This chain joins TRBV12-3 or TRBV12-4 and TRBJ1-5, with D possibly TRBD1 on 5 matching bases. Deletions cut 1 base from V and 0 bases from J, with 16 bases between. CDR3 size: 18 residues.

The V call is TRBV5-1, the J call TRBJ2-7; D ambiguous. Germline V gene sequence: CDR1 SGHRS, CDR2 YFSETQ. Trimming removed 3 bases at V and 0 bases at J, with 10 bases between. This CDR3 contains 14 residues. The CDR3: CASSSPWDSYEQYF. The CDR3 nucleotides read TGCGCCAGCAGCTCCCCCTGGGACTCCTACGAGCAGTACTTC.

The rearrangement joins TRBV27 to TRBJ1-6; TRBD1 might be the D (6 bases). Trimming took 6 bases from V and 7 from J, leaving 13 bases between them. The germline gives CDR1 MNHEY, CDR2 SMNVEV (reference sequence). The CDR3 spans 14 residues. The CDR3 protein is CASSVQGGNSPLHF. For the CDR3, the DNA is TGTGCCAGCAGCGTACAGGGCGGCAATTCACCCCTCCACTTT.

The rearrangement joins TRBV24-1 to TRBJ2-7, with unresolved D. Germline loops: CDR1 KGHDR, CDR2 SFDVKD. The CDR3 runs to 14 residues. Trimming cost V 0 bases and J 5 bases, with 10 bases left between them. For the CDR3, the DNA is TGTGCCACCAGTGATTTGTCGGCAGGAAACGAGCAGTACTTC. Translation: CATSDLSAGNEQYF.

The genes are TRBV20-1 and TRBJ1-2, with 8 bases lining up with TRBD1. CDR3 size: 19 residues. The ends lost 6 bases at V and 0 bases at J; junction bases unmatched: 21. CDR1 is DFQATT, CDR2 SNEGSKA, per germline (reference sequence). The CDR3 nucleotides are TGCAGTGCCTATGGACAGGGTGGGGGTATGGTTTTAACTAACTATGGCTACACCTTC. Its protein is CSAYGQGGGMVLTNYGYTF.

This clonotype was counted a few times. The V call is TRBV7-8, the J call TRBJ2-1; D is undetermined. The CDR3 consists of 15 residues. Looked up from germline, CDR1 is SGHVS and CDR2 is FQNEAQ. The V gene lost 5 bases and the J gene lost 9 bases, with 20 bases spanning the gap. The CDR3 bases are TGTGCCAGCAGCCCCAGGTCAAAAGGCGTTTTTGAGCAGTTCTTC. Translating it yields CASSPRSKGVFEQFF.

The chain joins TRBV20-1 to TRBJ1-1; possibly TRBD1 for D (5 bases). The germline V gene encodes CDR1 DFQATT and CDR2 SNEGSKA (reference sequence). Deletions cut 0 bases from V and 0 bases from J, with 11 bases between. This CDR3 is 15 amino acids long. The CDR3 spells CSARDEAGLNTEAFF. In DNA form, the CDR3 reads TGCAGTGCTAGAGATGAGGCAGGGTTGAACACTGAAGCTTTCTTT.

The genes are TRBV7-9 and TRBJ1-3; a weak D match, TRBD1 (5 bases). CDR1 and CDR2 (germline): SEHNR, FQNEAQ (reference sequence). There are 15 residues in the CDR3. Trimming cost V 4 bases and J 0 bases, with 10 bases left between them. The CDR3 here is CASSSIGTSGNTIYF. The CDR3 bases are TGTGCCAGCAGCTCGATCGGGACCTCTGGAAACACCATATATTTT. Using reference TRBV7-9 and TRBJ1-3 for the parts outside the CDR3, the full variable domain is DTGVSQNPRHKITKRGQNVTFRCDPISEHNRLYWYRQTLGQGPEFLTYFQNEAQLEKSRLLSDRFSAERPKGSFSTLEIQRTEQGDSAMYLCASSSIGTSGNTIYFGEGSWLTVV.

This clonotype turned up a few times. The rearrangement joins TRBV29-1 to TRBJ1-4; D gene ambiguous. Germline V lookup: CDR1 SQVTM, CDR2 ANQGSEA. Trimming cost V 2 bases and J 8 bases, with 18 bases left between them. The CDR3 is made up of 15 amino acids. CDR3 in DNA: TGCAGCGTTGAATTGGAGGAAGGAATGGAAGAAAAACTGTTTTTT. Its translation: CSVELEEGMEEKLFF.

The chain employs TRBV2 and TRBJ2-7; D is uncertain. This CDR3 is 12 amino acids long. Trimming took off 4 bases at V and 7 bases at J, with 11 bases between the two ends. Germline loops: CDR1 SNHLY, CDR2 FYNNEI. Here the CDR3 reads CASSGTQVEQYF. As DNA, the CDR3 is TGTGCCAGCAGTGGGACCCAAGTGGAGCAGTACTTC. Combining the CDR3 with reference TRBV2 and TRBJ2-7 gives the whole variable domain EPEVTQTPSHQVTQMGQEVILRCVPISNHLYFYWYRQILGQKVEFLVSFYNNEISEKSEIFDDQFSVERPDGSNFTLKIRSTKLEDSAMYFCASSGTQVEQYFGPGTRLTVT.

The chain employs TRBV28 and TRBJ2-3, with D possibly TRBD2 on 6 matching bases. Trimming shortened V by 4 bases and J by 2 bases, and 10 bases separated the two germline ends. The CDR3 has 14 residues. Germline CDR1 is MDHEN and CDR2 is SYDVKM. The CDR3 reads CASSYREHTDTQYF. The CDR3 DNA follows: TGTGCCAGCAGTTATCGGGAGCACACAGATACGCAGTATTTT.

This clonotype appeared many times. The rearrangement joins TRBV7-2 to TRBJ1-2; D unresolved. The CDR3 covers 12 residues. Germline lookup yields CDR1 SGHTA and CDR2 FQGNSA. The germline V and J ends were trimmed by 2 bases and 6 bases, with 7 bases remaining between them. The CDR3 DNA sequence: TGTGCCAGCAGCTTAAGAGTAGATGGCTACACCTTC. Translating gives CASSLRVDGYTF.

This clonotype was seen ten or more times. The chain has TRBV7-2 and TRBJ1-1; unclear D gene. V was shortened by 2 bases and J by 5 bases, with 12 bases between the two germline ends. In germline, CDR1 is SGHTA, CDR2 FQGNSA. CDR3 length equals 14 residues. The CDR3 DNA follows: TGTGCCAGCAGCTTAACCGGTATGGATACTGAAGCTTTCTTT. Its translation: CASSLTGMDTEAFF.

The chain has TRBV7-8 and TRBJ2-7; D may match TRBD1 or TRBD2 (6 bases each). Trimming removed 8 bases from V and 10 bases from J, with 21 bases in between. This CDR3 contains 13 residues. Germline lookup yields CDR1 SGHVS and CDR2 FQNEAQ. CDR3 sequence reads: CASGVGGREYQYF. The CDR3 nucleotides read TGTGCCAGCGGCGTCGGGGGCAGGGAATATCAGTACTTC.

V gene TRBV6-5 combines with J gene TRBJ1-1; D gene ambiguous. From germline, CDR1 is MNHEY and CDR2 SVGAGI. The CDR3 covers 11 residues. The V end lost 2 bases, the J end lost 8 bases, and 6 bases lay between the germline ends. DNA of the CDR3: TGTGCCAGCAGTTACGGTAAGGAAGCTTTCTTT. Translating it yields CASSYGKEAFF.

This clonotype appeared a few times. The chain joins TRBV2 to TRBJ2-5; TRBD1 aligns across 8 bases. With 6 bases clipped from V and 3 bases from J, the junction kept 6 bases outside the gene matches. CDR1 and CDR2 (germline): SNHLY, FYNNEI. CDR3 length: 14 amino acids. The CDR3 region is CASSGTGEEETQYF. CDR3 nucleotides: TGTGCCAGCAGCGGGACAGGCGAGGAAGAGACCCAGTACTTC.

This clonotype has just a few counts. The CDR3 DNA follows: TGTGCCAGCAGTTATGTCCAGGGATTGGCCCCCGGCACTGAGCAGTTCTTC. This encodes CASSYVQGLAPGTEQFF. The chain links TRBV6-5 to TRBJ2-1, with a weak D call TRBD1 (5 bases). The CDR3 has 17 residues. V dropped 3 bases and J dropped 9 bases, with 24 bases sitting between them. Germline CDR1 is MNHEY and CDR2 is SVGAGI.